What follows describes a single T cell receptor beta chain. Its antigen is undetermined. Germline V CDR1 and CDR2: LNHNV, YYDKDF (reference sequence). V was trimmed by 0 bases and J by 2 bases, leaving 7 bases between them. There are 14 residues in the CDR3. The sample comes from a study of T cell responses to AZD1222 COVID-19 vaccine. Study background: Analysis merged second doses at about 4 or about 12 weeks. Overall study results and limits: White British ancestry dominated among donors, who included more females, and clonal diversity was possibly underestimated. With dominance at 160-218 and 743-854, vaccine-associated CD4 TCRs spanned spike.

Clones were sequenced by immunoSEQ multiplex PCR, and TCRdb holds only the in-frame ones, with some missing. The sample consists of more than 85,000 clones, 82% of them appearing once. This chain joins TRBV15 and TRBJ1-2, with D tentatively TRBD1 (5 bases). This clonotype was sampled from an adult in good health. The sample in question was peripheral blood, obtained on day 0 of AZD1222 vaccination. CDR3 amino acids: CATSRDRENYGYTF. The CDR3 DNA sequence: TGTGCCACCAGCAGAGACAGGGAAAACTATGGCTACACCTTC.